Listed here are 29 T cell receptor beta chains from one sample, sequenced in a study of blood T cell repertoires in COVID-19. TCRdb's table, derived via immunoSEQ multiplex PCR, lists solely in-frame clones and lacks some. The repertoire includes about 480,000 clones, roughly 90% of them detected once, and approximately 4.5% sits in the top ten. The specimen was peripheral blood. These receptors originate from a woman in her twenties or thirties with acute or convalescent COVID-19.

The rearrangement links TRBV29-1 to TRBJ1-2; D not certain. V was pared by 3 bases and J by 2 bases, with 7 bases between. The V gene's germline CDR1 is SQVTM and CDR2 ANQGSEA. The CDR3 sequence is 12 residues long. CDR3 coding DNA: TGCAGCGTTGATTTCAGGAACTATGGCTACACCTTC. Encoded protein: CSVDFRNYGYTF.

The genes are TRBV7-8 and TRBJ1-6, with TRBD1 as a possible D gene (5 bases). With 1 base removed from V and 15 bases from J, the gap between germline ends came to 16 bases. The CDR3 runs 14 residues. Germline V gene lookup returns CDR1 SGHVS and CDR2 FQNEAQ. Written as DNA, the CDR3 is TGTGCCAGCAGCTTAGGAGACAGAGGACGGGTCCTCCACTTT. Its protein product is CASSLGDRGRVLHF. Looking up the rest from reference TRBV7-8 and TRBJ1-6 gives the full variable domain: GAGVSQSPRYKVAKRGQDVALRCDPISGHVSLFWYQQALGQGPEFLTYFQNEAQLDKSGLPSDRFFAERPEGSVSTLKIQRTQQEDSAVYLCASSLGDRGRVLHFGNGTRLTVT.

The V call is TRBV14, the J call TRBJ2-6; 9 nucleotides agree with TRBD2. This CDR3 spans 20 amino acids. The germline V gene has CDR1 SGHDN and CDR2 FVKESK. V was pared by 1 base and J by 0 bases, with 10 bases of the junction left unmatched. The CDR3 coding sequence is TGTGCCAGCAGCCAAGTACTAGCGGGTAACAAACACTCTGGGGCCAACGTCCTGACTTTC. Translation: CASSQVLAGNKHSGANVLTF.

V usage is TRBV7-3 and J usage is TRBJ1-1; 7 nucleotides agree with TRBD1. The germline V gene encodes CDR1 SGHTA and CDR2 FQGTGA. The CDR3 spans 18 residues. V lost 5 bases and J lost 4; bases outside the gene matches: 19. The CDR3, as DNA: TGTGCCAGCAGCCGTAAACCACCGGGGACAGATTGGGGCACTGAAGCTTTCTTT. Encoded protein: CASSRKPPGTDWGTEAFF. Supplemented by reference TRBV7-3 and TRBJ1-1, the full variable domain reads GAGVSQTPSNKVTEKGKYVELRCDPISGHTALYWYRQSLGQGPEFLIYFQGTGAADDSGLPNDRFFAVRPEGSVSTLKIQRTERGDSAVYLCASSRKPPGTDWGTEAFFGQGTRLTVV.

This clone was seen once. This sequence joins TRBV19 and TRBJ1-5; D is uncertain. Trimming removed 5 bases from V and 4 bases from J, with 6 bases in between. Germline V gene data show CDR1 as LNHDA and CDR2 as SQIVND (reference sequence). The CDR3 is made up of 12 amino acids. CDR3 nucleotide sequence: TGTGCCAGTAGTCCCTCTAATCAGCCCCAGCATTTT. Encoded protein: CASSPSNQPQHF.

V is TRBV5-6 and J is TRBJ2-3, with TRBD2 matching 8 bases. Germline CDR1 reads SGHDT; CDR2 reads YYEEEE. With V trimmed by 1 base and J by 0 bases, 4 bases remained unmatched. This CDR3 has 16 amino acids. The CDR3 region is CASSLIGGASTDTQYF. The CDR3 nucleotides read TGTGCCAGCAGCTTGATCGGGGGGGCCAGCACAGATACGCAGTATTTT.

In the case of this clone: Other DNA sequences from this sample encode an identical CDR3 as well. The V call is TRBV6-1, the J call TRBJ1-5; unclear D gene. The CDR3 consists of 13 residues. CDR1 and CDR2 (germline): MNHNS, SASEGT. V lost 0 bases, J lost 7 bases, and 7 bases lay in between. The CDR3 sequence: CASSEALRQPQHF. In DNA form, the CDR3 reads TGTGCCAGCAGTGAAGCGCTCCGGCAGCCCCAGCATTTT.

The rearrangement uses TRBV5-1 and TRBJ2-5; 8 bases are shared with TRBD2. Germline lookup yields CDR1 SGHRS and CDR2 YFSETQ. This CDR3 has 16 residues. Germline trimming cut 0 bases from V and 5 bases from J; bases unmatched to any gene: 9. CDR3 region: CASSLEKGGGRETQYF. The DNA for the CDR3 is TGCGCCAGCAGCTTGGAAAAAGGCGGGGGGCGCGAGACCCAGTACTTC.

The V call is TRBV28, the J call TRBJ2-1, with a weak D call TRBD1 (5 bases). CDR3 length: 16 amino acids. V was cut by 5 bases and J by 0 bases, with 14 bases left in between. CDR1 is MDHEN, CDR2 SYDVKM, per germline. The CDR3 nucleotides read TGTGCCAGCAGTGGGGCCCTTATAATCTCCTACAATGAGCAGTTCTTC. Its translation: CASSGALIISYNEQFF.

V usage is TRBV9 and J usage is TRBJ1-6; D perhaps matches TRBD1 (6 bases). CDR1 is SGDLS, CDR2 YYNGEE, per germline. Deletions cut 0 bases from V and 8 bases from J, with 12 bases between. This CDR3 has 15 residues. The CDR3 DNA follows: TGTGCCAGCAGCGTAGCTGGGGGGGCTGATTCACCCCTCCACTTT. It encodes CASSVAGGADSPLHF.

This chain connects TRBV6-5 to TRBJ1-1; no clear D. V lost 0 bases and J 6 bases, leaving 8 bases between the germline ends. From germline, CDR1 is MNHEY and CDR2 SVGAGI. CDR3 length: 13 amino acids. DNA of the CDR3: TGTGCCAGCAGTTACTCGCCGGGAGCTGAAGCTTTCTTT. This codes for CASSYSPGAEAFF.

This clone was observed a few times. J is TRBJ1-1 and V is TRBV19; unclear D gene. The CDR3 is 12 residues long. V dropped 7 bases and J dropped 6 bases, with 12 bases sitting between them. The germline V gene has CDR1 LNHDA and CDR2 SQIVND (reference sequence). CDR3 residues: CASTLGSAEAFF. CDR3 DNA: TGTGCCAGTACCCTGGGGAGCGCTGAAGCTTTCTTT. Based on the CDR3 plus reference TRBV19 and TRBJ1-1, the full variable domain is DGGITQSPKYLFRKEGQNVTLSCEQNLNHDAMYWYRQDPGQGLRLIYYSQIVNDFQKGDIAEGYSVSREKKESFPLTVTSAQKNPTAFYLCASTLGSAEAFFGQGTRLTVV.

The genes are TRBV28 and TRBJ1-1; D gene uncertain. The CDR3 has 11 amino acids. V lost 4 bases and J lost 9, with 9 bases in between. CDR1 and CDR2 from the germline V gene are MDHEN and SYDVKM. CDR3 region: CASSYSGKAFF. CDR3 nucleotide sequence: TGTGCCAGCAGTTACAGCGGAAAAGCTTTCTTT.

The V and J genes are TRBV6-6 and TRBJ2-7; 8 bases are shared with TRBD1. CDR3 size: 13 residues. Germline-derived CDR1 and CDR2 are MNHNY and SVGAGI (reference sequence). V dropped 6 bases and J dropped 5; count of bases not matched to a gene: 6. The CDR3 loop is CASSPRGHDEQYF. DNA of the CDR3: TGTGCCAGCAGCCCCAGGGGGCACGACGAGCAGTACTTC.

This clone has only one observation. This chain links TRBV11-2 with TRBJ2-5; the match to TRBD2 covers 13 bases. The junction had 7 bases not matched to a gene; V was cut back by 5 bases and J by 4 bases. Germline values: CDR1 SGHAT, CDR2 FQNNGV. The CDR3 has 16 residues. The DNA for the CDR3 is TGTGCCAGCAGCCCAAGACTAGCGGGGGGCCGAGAGACCCAGTACTTC. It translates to CASSPRLAGGRETQYF.

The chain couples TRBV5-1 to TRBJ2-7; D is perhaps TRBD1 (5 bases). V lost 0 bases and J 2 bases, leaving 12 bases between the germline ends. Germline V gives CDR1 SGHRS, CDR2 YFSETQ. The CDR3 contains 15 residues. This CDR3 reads CASSLGQDIPYEQYF. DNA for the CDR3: TGCGCCAGCAGCTTGGGGCAGGACATCCCCTACGAGCAGTACTTC.

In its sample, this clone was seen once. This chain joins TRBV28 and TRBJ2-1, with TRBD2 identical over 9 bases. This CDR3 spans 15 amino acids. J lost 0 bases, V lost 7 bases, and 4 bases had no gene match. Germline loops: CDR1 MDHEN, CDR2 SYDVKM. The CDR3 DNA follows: TGTGCCAGCAATAGAGCGGGGGGCTCCTACAATGAGCAGTTCTTC. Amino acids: CASNRAGGSYNEQFF.

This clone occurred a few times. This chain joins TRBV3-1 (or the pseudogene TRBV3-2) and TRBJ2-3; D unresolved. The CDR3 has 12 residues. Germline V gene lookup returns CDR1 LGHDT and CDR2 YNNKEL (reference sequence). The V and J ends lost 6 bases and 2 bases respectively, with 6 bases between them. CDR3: CASRRNTDTQYF. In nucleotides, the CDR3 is TGTGCCAGCAGGCGAAACACAGATACGCAGTATTTT.

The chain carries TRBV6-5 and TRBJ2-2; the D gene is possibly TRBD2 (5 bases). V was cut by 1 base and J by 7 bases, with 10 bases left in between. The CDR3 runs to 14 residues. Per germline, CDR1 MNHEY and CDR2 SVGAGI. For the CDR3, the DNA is TGTGCCAGCAGTTACTTACGGGAAAGCGGGGAGCTGTTTTTT. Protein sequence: CASSYLRESGELFF.

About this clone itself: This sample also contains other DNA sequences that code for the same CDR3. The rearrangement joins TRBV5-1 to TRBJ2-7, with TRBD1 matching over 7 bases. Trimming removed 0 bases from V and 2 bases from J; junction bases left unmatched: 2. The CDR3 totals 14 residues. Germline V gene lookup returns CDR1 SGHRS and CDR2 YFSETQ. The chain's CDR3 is CASSLVQGAYEQYF. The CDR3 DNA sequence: TGCGCCAGCAGCTTGGTCCAGGGGGCCTACGAGCAGTACTTC.

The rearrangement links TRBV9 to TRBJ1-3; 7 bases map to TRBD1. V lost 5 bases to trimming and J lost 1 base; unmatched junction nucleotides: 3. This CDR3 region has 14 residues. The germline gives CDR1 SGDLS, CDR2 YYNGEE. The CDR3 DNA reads TGTGCCAGCAGGACAGGGTCATCTGGAAACACCATATATTTT. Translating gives CASRTGSSGNTIYF.

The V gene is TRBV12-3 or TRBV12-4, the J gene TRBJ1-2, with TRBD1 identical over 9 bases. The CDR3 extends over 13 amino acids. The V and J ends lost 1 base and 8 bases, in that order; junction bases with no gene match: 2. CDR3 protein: CASSLGTGDGYTF. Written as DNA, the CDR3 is TGTGCCAGCAGTTTAGGGACAGGGGACGGCTACACCTTC.

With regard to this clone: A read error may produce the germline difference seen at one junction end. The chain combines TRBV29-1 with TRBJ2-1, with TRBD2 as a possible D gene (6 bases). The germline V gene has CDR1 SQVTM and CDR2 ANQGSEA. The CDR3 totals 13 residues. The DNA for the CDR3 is TGCAGCGTGGAAGTGTTGGGGAGGAATGAGCAGTTCTTC. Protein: CSVEVLGRNEQFF.

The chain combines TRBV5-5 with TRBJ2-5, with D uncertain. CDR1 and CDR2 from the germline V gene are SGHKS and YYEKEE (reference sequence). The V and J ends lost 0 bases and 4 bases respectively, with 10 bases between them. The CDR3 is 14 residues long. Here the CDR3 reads CASSLEAQVETQYF. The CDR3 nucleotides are TGTGCCAGCAGCTTGGAAGCTCAGGTAGAGACCCAGTACTTC. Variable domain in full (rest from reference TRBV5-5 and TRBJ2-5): DAGVTQSPTHLIKTRGQQVTLRCSPISGHKSVSWYQQVLGQGPQFIFQYYEKEERGRGNFPDRFSARQFPNYSSELNVNALLLGDSALYLCASSLEAQVETQYFGPGTRLLVL.

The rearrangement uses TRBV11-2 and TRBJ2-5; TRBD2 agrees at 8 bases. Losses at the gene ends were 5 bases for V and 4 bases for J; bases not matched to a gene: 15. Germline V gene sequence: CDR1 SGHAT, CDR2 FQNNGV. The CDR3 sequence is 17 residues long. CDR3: CASSPYIPGGRGETQYF. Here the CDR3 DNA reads TGTGCCAGCAGCCCCTACATCCCGGGGGGGAGAGGAGAGACCCAGTACTTC.

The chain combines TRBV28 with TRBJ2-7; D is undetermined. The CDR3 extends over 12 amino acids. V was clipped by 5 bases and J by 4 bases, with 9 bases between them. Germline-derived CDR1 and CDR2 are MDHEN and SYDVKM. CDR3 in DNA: TGTGCCAGCAGTGCGACGGAGTACGAGCAGTACTTC. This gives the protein CASSATEYEQYF.

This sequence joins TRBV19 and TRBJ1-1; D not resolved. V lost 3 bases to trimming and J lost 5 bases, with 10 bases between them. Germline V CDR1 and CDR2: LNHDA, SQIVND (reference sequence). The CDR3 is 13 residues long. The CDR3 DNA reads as TGTGCCAGTAGTATTCTAGCGGGAACTGAAGCTTTCTTT. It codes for CASSILAGTEAFF.

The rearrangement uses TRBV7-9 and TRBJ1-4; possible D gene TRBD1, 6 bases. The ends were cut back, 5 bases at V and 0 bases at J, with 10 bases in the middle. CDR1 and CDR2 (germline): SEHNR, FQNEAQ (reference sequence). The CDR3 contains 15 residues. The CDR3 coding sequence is TGTGCCAGCAGCGACGGACAGTCAACTAATGAAAAACTGTTTTTT. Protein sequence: CASSDGQSTNEKLFF.

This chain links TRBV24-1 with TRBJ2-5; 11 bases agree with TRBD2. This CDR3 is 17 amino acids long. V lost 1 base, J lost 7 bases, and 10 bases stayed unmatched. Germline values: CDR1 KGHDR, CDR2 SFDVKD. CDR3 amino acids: CATSDLGSSGGRGTQYF. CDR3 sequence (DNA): TGTGCCACCAGTGATTTAGGTTCTAGCGGGGGGCGGGGGACCCAGTACTTC.